This passage covers 15 T cell receptor beta chains from one sample sequenced in a study of shared clonotypes between healthy human individuals. Naive CD8 isolation took CD45RO-negative cells positively selected for CCR7 and excluded terminally differentiated effector memory CD45RA+ cells. Method: immunoSEQ multiplex PCR; TCRdb's copy keeps in-frame clones and lacks some. The repertoire holds approximately 810,000 clones, with approximately 92% as singletons. The material sequenced was naive CD8+ T cells sorted from blood. These receptors all stem from a man between 25 and 39 years old in good health.

This clone was counted once. The V gene is TRBV7-8, the J gene TRBJ1-5; 7 nucleotides agree with TRBD1. This CDR3 is built from 15 residues. The V gene end was trimmed by 5 bases and the J gene end by 4 bases; junction bases not matched to a gene: 8. CDR1 and CDR2 from the germline V gene are SGHVS and FQNEAQ. The chain's CDR3 is CASSKSPGQNQPQHF. As DNA, the CDR3 is TGTGCCAGCAGCAAAAGTCCGGGACAGAATCAGCCCCAGCATTTT.

Turning to this clone: This sample includes further DNA sequences coding for the same CDR3. The rearrangement uses TRBV29-1 and TRBJ2-7, with a possible D match to TRBD1 (5 bases). The germline gives CDR1 SQVTM, CDR2 ANQGSEA. There are 13 residues in the CDR3. V was clipped by 4 bases and J by 0 bases, with 10 bases between them. CDR3 protein: CSVADSDSYEQYF. The CDR3 DNA reads as TGCAGCGTTGCCGACAGCGACTCCTACGAGCAGTACTTC.

The rearrangement links TRBV6-5 to TRBJ2-1; no clear D gene. The V gene's germline CDR1 is MNHEY and CDR2 SVGAGI. The CDR3 has 11 amino acids. V dropped 3 bases and J dropped 6 bases, with 3 bases sitting between them. CDR3 region: CASSYLNEQFF. CDR3 DNA: TGTGCCAGCAGTTATCTCAATGAGCAGTTCTTC.

This chain links TRBV4-1 with TRBJ2-7; 8 positions agree with TRBD1. The germline CDR1 and CDR2 sequences are MGHRA and YSYEKL. The V gene end was trimmed by 2 bases and the J gene end by 7 bases; junction bases not matched to a gene: 19. The CDR3 loop spans 18 amino acids. The CDR3 DNA follows: TGCGCCAGCAGCCAACTGATTGTCGACCGGACAGGGAACCAGGAGCAGTACTTC. This translates into CASSQLIVDRTGNQEQYF.

The chain uses TRBV7-9 and TRBJ2-1; no definite D call. Germline-derived CDR1 and CDR2 are SEHNR and FQNEAQ (reference sequence). The CDR3 spans 18 residues. Trimming took 2 bases from V and 3 from J, leaving 20 bases between them. The CDR3 loop is CASSLNHLQVLNYNEQFF. CDR3 in DNA: TGTGCCAGCAGCTTAAATCACCTACAAGTTCTAAACTACAATGAGCAGTTCTTC.

V gene TRBV2 combines with J gene TRBJ1-4; no firm D call. Trimming shortened V by 2 bases and J by 2 bases, and 12 bases separated the two germline ends. The CDR3 sequence is 16 residues long. Germline-derived CDR1 and CDR2 are SNHLY and FYNNEI. The CDR3 DNA is TGTGCCAGCAGTGAATGGGCAACGGAGACTAATGAAAAACTGTTTTTT. Protein product: CASSEWATETNEKLFF.

For this clone: Other DNA variants within this sample encode the same CDR3. The chain links TRBV5-4 to TRBJ2-5; TRBD2 might be the D (5 bases). This CDR3 is 13 amino acids long. V lost 1 base and J lost 3, with 7 bases in between. The germline V gene has CDR1 SGHNT and CDR2 YYREEE (reference sequence). DNA for the CDR3: TGTGCCAGCAGCTTGCGGGGAGAAGAGACCCAGTACTTC. The encoded protein is CASSLRGEETQYF. Based on the CDR3 plus reference TRBV5-4 and TRBJ2-5, the full variable domain is ETGVTQSPTHLIKTRGQQVTLRCSSQSGHNTVSWYQQALGQGPQFIFQYYREEENGRGNFPPRFSGLQFPNYSSELNVNALELDDSALYLCASSLRGEETQYFGPGTRLLVL.

The chain combines TRBV6-5 with TRBJ2-7; D gene uncertain. Trimming left V 0 bases short and J 0 bases short, with 6 bases between. The CDR3 extends over 14 amino acids. Germline loops: CDR1 MNHEY, CDR2 SVGAGI. The CDR3 nucleotides are TGTGCCAGCAGTTACTCGGTTGACTCCTACGAGCAGTACTTC. Encoded protein: CASSYSVDSYEQYF.

The J gene is TRBJ1-2, the V gene TRBV6-6; D remains ambiguous. Per the germline V gene, CDR1 is MNHNY and CDR2 is SVGAGI (reference sequence). The CDR3 sequence is 14 residues long. The ends were cut back, 5 bases at V and 0 bases at J, with 10 bases in the middle. The CDR3 reads CASSRQETNYGYTF. DNA for the CDR3: TGTGCCAGCAGTAGACAAGAAACTAACTATGGCTACACCTTC.

The chain uses TRBV29-1 and TRBJ2-4; D perhaps matches TRBD2 (7 bases). The V gene lost 2 bases and the J gene lost 0 bases, with 23 bases spanning the gap. The CDR3 runs to 19 residues. Germline V lookup: CDR1 SQVTM, CDR2 ANQGSEA. The CDR3 reads CSVETGRVDRVLAKNIQYF. CDR3 coding DNA: TGCAGCGTTGAAACAGGGAGGGTCGATCGGGTATTAGCCAAAAACATTCAGTACTTC.

CDR3 protein: CSAELGGGTDTQYF. In DNA form, the CDR3 reads TGCAGCGCCGAGTTGGGGGGAGGGACAGATACGCAGTATTTT. The chain employs TRBV29-1 and TRBJ2-3, with TRBD2 identical over 7 bases. CDR3 length equals 14 residues. The ends lost 7 bases at V and 3 bases at J; junction bases unmatched: 10. Germline CDR1 and CDR2: SQVTM and ANQGSEA.

The chain couples TRBV6-5 to TRBJ1-2; no clear D. The germline gives CDR1 MNHEY, CDR2 SVGAGI. The CDR3 totals 14 residues. V was cut by 5 bases and J by 6 bases, with 16 bases left in between. The CDR3 region is CASSNTGWQDGYTF. CDR3 nucleotides: TGTGCCAGCAGTAACACCGGGTGGCAGGATGGCTACACCTTC.

This CDR3 reads CASSPGQNNEQFF. The CDR3 nucleotides are TGTGCCAGCAGCCCGGGACAGAACAATGAGCAGTTCTTC. The chain links TRBV7-9 to TRBJ2-1, with 7 bases fitting TRBD1. This CDR3 is 13 amino acids long. V dropped 5 bases and J dropped 5; count of bases not matched to a gene: 3. Germline CDR1 is SEHNR and CDR2 is FQNEAQ (reference sequence).

The chain has TRBV7-9 and TRBJ2-5, with D perhaps being TRBD1 or TRBD2 (5 bases each). CDR3 length: 15 amino acids. CDR1 is SEHNR, CDR2 FQNEAQ, per germline (reference sequence). The ends were cut back, 8 bases at V and 2 bases at J, with 18 bases in the middle. The DNA of the CDR3 is TGTGCCAGCGGGCTCTCGGGAACAGGTCAAGAGACCCAGTACTTC. Protein product: CASGLSGTGQETQYF.

This chain joins TRBV29-1 and TRBJ2-2, with a weak D call TRBD1 (5 bases). Trimming shortened V by 3 bases and J by 3 bases, and 11 bases separated the two germline ends. CDR1 is SQVTM, CDR2 ANQGSEA, per germline. This CDR3 is built from 14 residues. The CDR3 loop is CSVDGQGYTGELFF. The CDR3 nucleotides read TGCAGCGTTGACGGGCAGGGTTACACCGGGGAGCTGTTTTTT.